A single T cell receptor beta chain is shown here with its context. This sample is part of a study of CD8+CD57+ T cells in acquired aplastic anemia. V was shortened by 4 bases and J by 4 bases, with 20 bases between the two germline ends. The CDR3 extends over 15 amino acids. The germline gives CDR1 SQVTM, CDR2 ANQGSEA. Using genomic DNA as the template, TCR beta VDJ and CDR3 profiling was carried out. TCRdb re-called the reads through MiXCR, storing one row per CDR3 protein. Of roughly 180,000 distinct CDR3 sequences in the sample, roughly 63% were seen once. CD8+CD57+ cell expansion, shown by flow cytometry, had occurred in the patients selected for sequencing.

This clonotype was obtained from a human donor with aplastic anemia. The chain combines TRBV29-1 with TRBJ2-7; possibly TRBD2 for D (6 bases). What was sequenced was sorted CD4+, CD8+, or CD8+CD57+ T cells (not recorded which) from PBMCs. CDR3 amino acids: CSVAQGLINRYEQYF. CDR3 sequence (DNA): TGCAGCGTTGCGCAGGGACTCATAAACCGATACGAGCAGTACTTC.